This TCR beta chain is from a study of T cell repertoires in aging, cancer and after chemotherapy. Rearranged V-D-J TRB sequences were amplified with a mixed TRB-A/B primer pool. TCRdb reprocessed the multiplex PCR reads via MiXCR and lists one record per CDR3 protein. Of several thousand distinct CDR3 sequences in the sample, about 36% were seen once. The sample holds a few counts of this clonotype. The template was genomic DNA from peripheral blood, not RNA. The receptor was isolated from a human donor with a blood cancer. Input material: blood.

Written as DNA, the CDR3 is TGTGCCAGCAGCCGAACAACAGGGGGCCACTATGGCTACACCTTC. Protein sequence: CASSRTTGGHYGYTF. This rearrangement joins TRBV12-3 or TRBV12-4 to TRBJ1-2, with 9 bases matching TRBD1. The ends lost 6 bases at V and 3 bases at J; junction bases unmatched: 8. This CDR3 comprises 15 residues.